This TCR beta chain comes out of a study of CD8 T cells in ankylosing spondylitis. Study observations and caveats: Disease-linked clones bore a CD8+ phenotype and were relatively rare in peripheral blood. What seemed typical of ankylosing spondylitis blood was a TCR beta motif built from eight highly homologous variants. A subset of motif variants has previously been described in the synovial fluid and blood of reactive arthritis. From matched ankylosing spondylitis synovial fluid, disease-linked clones were reportedly recovered at significantly enriched levels.

CDR3 size: 13 residues. CDR1 is SNHLY, CDR2 FYNNEI, per germline. Deletions cut 7 bases from V and 6 bases from J, with 15 bases between. Turning to this clonotype: Its target is unknown.

Using its own MiXCR run on the 5' RACE reads, TCRdb lists one record per CDR3 protein. Among about 140,000 distinct CDR3 sequences, around 7.9% were seen once, and the ten largest hold 12%. Material: blood, either unsorted or a sorted T cell fraction (not recorded which). The TCR sequence derives from a female donor with ankylosing spondylitis or in good health (not recorded which). V and J are TRBV2 and TRBJ1-2, with D possibly TRBD1 on 5 matching bases. The CDR3 DNA follows: TGTGCCAGCACCCCTCGGCGGGGGGATGGCTACACCTTC. Encoded protein: CASTPRRGDGYTF.